Listed below are T cell receptor beta chains from one sample, sequenced in a study of T cell responses to AZD1222 COVID-19 vaccine. Libraries were prepared by immunoSEQ multiplex PCR; TCRdb keeps only in-frame clonotypes and omits some of them. The table includes about 110,000 clones, over 75% detected once. Specimen: peripheral blood, collected on day 0 of AZD1222 vaccination. These receptor sequences come from an adult in good health. CDR3s include the opening cysteine and the closing phenylalanine or tryptophan. Each record gives: CDR3 protein, CDR3 DNA, D gene, J gene, V gene, clone size. The D gene is left open where the match is weak. Size values are once, few and many counts, or a class for expanded clones, and some rows have none.

CASSPRRQDTGELFF,TGTGCCAGCTCACCGCGGCGACAGGACACCGGGGAGCTGTTTTTT,NA,TRBJ2-2,TRBV18,few
CASTLDRSSGNTIYF,TGTGCCAGCACCCTCGACAGGAGCTCTGGAAACACCATATATTTT,NA,TRBJ1-3,TRBV2,NA
CASSGGLAGSTDTQYF,TGTGCCAGCAGTGGGGGTCTAGCGGGGAGCACAGATACGCAGTATTTT,TRBD2,TRBJ2-3,TRBV28,NA
CASSPQGSGNTIYF,TGTGCCAGCAGTCCACAGGGTTCAGGAAACACCATATATTTT,NA,TRBJ1-3,TRBV27,NA
CASTPGDRGGMEPQHF,TGTGCCAGTACCCCTGGAGACCGCGGAGGGATGGAGCCCCAGCATTTT,NA,TRBJ1-5,TRBV19,once
CASSSDRGQPQHF,TGTGCCAGCAGCTCCGACCGTGGTCAGCCCCAGCATTTT,NA,TRBJ1-5,TRBV9,NA
CASISGGAGNEQFF,TGTGCCAGCATAAGCGGGGGGGCCGGAAATGAGCAGTTCTTC,TRBD2,TRBJ2-1,TRBV28,NA
CASRLTSGREYEQYF,TGTGCCAGCCGCCTGACTAGCGGGAGGGAGTACGAGCAGTACTTC,TRBD2,TRBJ2-7,TRBV18,NA
CASTDRGVVGAFF,TGTGCCAGCACGGACAGGGGGGTGGTCGGAGCTTTCTTT,TRBD1,TRBJ1-1,TRBV7-2,NA
CATKAPGGRDGYTF,TGTGCCACCAAGGCCCCAGGGGGAAGGGATGGCTACACCTTC,TRBD1,TRBJ1-2,TRBV10-3,NA
CASNFDRNTEAFF,TGTGCCAGCAATTTCGACAGGAACACTGAAGCTTTCTTT,NA,TRBJ1-1,TRBV12-3/TRBV12-4,NA
CASSLIAGAIDTQYF,TGTGCCAGCAGCTTAATAGCGGGAGCAATAGATACGCAGTATTTT,TRBD2,TRBJ2-3,TRBV7-2,NA
CASSKDRGKDTQYF,TGCGCCAGCAGTAAGGACAGGGGAAAAGATACGCAGTATTTT,TRBD1,TRBJ2-3,TRBV23-1,NA
CASRWGSTNEKLFF,TGTGCCAGCCGGTGGGGGTCAACTAATGAAAAACTGTTTTTT,NA,TRBJ1-4,TRBV2,NA